This T cell receptor beta chain originates from a study of blood T cell repertoires in COVID-19. This clone occurred once. The CDR3 extends over 13 amino acids. V was clipped by 2 bases and J by 8 bases, with 12 bases between them. The method was immunoSEQ multiplex PCR; TCRdb's version includes in-frame clones alone and lacks a portion of them. Of about 120,000 clones listed, around four fifths are singletons. The genes are TRBV12-3 or TRBV12-4 and TRBJ1-2; D is unclear. Sequencing was carried out using peripheral blood. The TCR comes from a woman aged 40 to 50 with acute or convalescent COVID-19. For the CDR3, the DNA is TGTGCCAGCAGTTTAAGGGAGGGATGGGGCTACACCTTC. It codes for CASSLREGWGYTF.